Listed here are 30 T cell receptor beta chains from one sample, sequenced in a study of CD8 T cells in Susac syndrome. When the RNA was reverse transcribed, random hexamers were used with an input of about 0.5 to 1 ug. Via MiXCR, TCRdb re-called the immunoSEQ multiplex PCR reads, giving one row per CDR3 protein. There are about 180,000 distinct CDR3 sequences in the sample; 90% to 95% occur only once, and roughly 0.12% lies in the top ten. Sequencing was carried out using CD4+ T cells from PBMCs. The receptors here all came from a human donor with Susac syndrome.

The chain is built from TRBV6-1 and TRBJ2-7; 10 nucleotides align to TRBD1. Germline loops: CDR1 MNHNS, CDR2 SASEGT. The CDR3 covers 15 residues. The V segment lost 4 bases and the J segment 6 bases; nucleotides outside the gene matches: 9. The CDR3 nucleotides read TGTGCCAGCAGTGCGACAGGGGGCGCGTTGCGCGAGCAGTACTTC. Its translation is CASSATGGALREQYF.

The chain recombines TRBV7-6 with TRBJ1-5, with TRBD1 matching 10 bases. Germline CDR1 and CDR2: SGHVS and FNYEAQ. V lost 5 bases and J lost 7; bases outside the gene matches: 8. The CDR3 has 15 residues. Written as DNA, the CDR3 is TGTGCCAGCAGCGCCCGGGACAGGGGTAGGCAGCCCCAGCATTTT. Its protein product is CASSARDRGRQPQHF.

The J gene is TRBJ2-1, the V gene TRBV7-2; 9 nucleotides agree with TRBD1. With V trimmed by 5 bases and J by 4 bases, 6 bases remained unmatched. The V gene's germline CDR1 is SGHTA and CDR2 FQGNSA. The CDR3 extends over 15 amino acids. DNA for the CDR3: TGTGCCAGCAGCGACCGGACAGGGGCGTACAATGAGCAGTTCTTC. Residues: CASSDRTGAYNEQFF.

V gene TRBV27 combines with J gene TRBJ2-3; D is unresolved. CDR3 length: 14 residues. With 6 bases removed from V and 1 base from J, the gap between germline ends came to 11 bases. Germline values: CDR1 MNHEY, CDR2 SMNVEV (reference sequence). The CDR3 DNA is TGTGCCAGCAGCGACGACTCTGGCACAGATACGCAGTATTTT. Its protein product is CASSDDSGTDTQYF.

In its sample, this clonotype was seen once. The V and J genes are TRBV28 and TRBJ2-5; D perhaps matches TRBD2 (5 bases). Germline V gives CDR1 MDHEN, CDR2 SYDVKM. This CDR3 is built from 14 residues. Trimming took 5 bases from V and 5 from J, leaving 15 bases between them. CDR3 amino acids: CASSPTRTGETQYF. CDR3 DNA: TGTGCCAGCAGTCCGACCCGGACGGGGGAGACCCAGTACTTC.

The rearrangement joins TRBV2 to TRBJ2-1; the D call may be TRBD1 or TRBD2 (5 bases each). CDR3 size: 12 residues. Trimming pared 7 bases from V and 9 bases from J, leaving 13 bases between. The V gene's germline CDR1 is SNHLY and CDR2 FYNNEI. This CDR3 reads CASKSGPTEQFF. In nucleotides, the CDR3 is TGTGCCAGCAAGTCGGGACCCACTGAGCAGTTCTTC.

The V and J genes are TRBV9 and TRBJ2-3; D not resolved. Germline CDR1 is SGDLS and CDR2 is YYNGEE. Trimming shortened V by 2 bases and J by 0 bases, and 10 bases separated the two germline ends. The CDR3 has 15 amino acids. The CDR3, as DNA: TGTGCCAGCAGCGTTGAGCAGTCTAGCACAGATACGCAGTATTTT. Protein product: CASSVEQSSTDTQYF.

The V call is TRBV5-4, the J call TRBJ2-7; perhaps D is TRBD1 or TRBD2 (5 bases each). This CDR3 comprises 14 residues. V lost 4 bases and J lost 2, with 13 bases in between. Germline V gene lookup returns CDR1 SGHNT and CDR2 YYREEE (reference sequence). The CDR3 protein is CASSRDLLAYEQYF. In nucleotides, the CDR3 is TGTGCCAGCAGCAGGGACCTCTTGGCCTACGAGCAGTACTTC. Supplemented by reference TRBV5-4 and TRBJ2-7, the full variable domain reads ETGVTQSPTHLIKTRGQQVTLRCSSQSGHNTVSWYQQALGQGPQFIFQYYREEENGRGNFPPRFSGLQFPNYSSELNVNALELDDSALYLCASSRDLLAYEQYFGPGTRLTVT.

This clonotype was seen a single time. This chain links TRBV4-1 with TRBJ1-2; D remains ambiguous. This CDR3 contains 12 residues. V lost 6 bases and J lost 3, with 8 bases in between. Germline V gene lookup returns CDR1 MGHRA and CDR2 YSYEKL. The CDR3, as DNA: TGCGCCAGCAGTAAGGGCCACTATGGCTACACCTTC. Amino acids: CASSKGHYGYTF.

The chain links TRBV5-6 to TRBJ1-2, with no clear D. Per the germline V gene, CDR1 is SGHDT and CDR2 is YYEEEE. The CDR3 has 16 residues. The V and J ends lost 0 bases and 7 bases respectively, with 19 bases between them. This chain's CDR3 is CASSLDPDRFFRGYTF. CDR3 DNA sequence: TGTGCCAGCAGCTTGGATCCGGACCGATTTTTTCGTGGCTACACCTTC. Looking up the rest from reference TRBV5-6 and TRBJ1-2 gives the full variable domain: DAGVTQSPTHLIKTRGQQVTLRCSPKSGHDTVSWYQQALGQGPQFIFQYYEEEERQRGNFPDRFSGHQFPNYSSELNVNALLLGDSALYLCASSLDPDRFFRGYTFGSGTRLTVV.

The CDR3 nucleotides are TGTGCCAGCAGCCCGACAGTCGGGGCTAATCAGCCCCAGCATTTT. Translating it yields CASSPTVGANQPQHF. The chain links TRBV9 to TRBJ1-5, with a weak D call TRBD1 (5 bases). Germline CDR1 reads SGDLS; CDR2 reads YYNGEE. With 4 bases removed from V and 4 bases from J, the gap between germline ends came to 15 bases. This CDR3 has 15 residues.

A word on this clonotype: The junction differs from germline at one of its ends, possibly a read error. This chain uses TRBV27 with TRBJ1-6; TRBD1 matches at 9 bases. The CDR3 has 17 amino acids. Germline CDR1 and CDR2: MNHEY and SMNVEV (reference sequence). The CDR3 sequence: CASSSPGQGYQNSPLHF. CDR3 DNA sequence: TGTGCCAGCAGTTCCCCGGGACAGGGCTACCAGAATTCACCCCTCCATTTT.

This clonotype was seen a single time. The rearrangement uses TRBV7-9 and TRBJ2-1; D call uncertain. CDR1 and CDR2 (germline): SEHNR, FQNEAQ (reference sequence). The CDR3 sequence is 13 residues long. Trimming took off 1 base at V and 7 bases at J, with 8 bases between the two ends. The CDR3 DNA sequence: TGTGCCAGCAGCTTAGGTATCGGAAATGAGCAGTTCTTC. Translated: CASSLGIGNEQFF.

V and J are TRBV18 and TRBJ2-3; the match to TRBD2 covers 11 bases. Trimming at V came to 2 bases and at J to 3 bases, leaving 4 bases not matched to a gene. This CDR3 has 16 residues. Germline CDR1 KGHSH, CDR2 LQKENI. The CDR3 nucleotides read TGTGCCAGCTCACCATCCCTAGCGGGGGGAACAGATACGCAGTATTTT. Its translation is CASSPSLAGGTDTQYF.

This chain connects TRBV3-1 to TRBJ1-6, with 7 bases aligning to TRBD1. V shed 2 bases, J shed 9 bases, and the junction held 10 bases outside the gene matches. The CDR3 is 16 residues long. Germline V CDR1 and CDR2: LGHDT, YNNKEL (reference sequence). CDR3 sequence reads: CASSQPDRLPSSPLHF. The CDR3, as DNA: TGTGCCAGCAGCCAACCGGACAGGCTGCCGAGTTCACCCCTCCACTTT. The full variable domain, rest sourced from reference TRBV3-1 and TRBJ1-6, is DTAVSQTPKYLVTQMGNDKSIKCEQNLGHDTMYWYKQDSKKFLKIMFSYNNKELIINETVPNRFSPKSPDKAHLNLHINSLELGDSAVYFCASSQPDRLPSSPLHFGNGTRLTVT.

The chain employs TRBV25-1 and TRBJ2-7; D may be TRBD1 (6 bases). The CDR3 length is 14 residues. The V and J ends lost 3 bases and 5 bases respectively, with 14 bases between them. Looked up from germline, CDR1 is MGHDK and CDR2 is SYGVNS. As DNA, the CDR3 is TGTGCCAGCAGTGAGTGGGGGCAGGCTCACGAGCAGTACTTC. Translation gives CASSEWGQAHEQYF.

The CDR3 reads CASSQGSFNQPQHF. CDR3 nucleotides: TGTGCCAGCAGCCAGGGCAGCTTCAATCAGCCCCAGCATTTT. The rearrangement uses TRBV3-1 and TRBJ1-5, with D uncertain. Trimming removed 3 bases from V and 3 bases from J, with 9 bases in between. Germline assignment: CDR1 LGHDT and CDR2 YNNKEL (reference sequence). The CDR3 is 14 residues long. Supplemented by reference TRBV3-1 and TRBJ1-5, the full variable domain reads DTAVSQTPKYLVTQMGNDKSIKCEQNLGHDTMYWYKQDSKKFLKIMFSYNNKELIINETVPNRFSPKSPDKAHLNLHINSLELGDSAVYFCASSQGSFNQPQHFGDGTRLSIL.

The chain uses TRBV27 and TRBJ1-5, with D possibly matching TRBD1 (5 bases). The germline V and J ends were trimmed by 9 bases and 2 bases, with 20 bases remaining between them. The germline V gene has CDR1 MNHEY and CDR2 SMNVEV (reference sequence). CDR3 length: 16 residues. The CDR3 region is CASRIHRRAGNQPQHF. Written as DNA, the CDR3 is TGTGCCAGTCGAATCCACAGGCGGGCCGGCAATCAGCCCCAGCATTTT.

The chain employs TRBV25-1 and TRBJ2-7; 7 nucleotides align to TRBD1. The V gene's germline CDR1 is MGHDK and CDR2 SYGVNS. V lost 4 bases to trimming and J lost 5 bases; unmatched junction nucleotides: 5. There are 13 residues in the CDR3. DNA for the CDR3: TGTGCCAGCAGTGCCAAAAGGGGGCACGAGCAGTACTTC. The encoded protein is CASSAKRGHEQYF.

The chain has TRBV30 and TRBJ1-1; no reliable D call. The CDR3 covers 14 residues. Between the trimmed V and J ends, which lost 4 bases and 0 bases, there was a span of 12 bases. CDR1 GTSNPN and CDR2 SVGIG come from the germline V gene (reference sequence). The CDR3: CAWTWGRMNTEAFF. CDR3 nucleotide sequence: TGTGCCTGGACGTGGGGTAGGATGAACACTGAAGCTTTCTTT. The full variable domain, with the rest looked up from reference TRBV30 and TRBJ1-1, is SQTIHQWPATLVQPVGSPLSLECTVEGTSNPNLYWYRQAAGRGLQLLFYSVGIGQISSEVPQNLSASRPQDRQFILSSKKLLLSDSGFYLCAWTWGRMNTEAFFGQGTRLTVV.

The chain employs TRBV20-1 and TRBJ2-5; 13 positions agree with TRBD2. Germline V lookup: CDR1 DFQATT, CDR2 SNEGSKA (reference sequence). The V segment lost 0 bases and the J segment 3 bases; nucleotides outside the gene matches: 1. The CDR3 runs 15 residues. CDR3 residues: CSAREGTSGEETQYF. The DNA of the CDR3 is TGCAGTGCTAGAGAAGGGACTAGCGGGGAAGAGACCCAGTACTTC.

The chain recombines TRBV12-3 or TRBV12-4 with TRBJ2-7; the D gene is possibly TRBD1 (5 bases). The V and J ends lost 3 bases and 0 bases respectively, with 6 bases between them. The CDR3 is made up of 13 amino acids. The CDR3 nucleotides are TGTGCCAGCAGTTTCGACAGCTCCTACGAGCAGTACTTC. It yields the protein CASSFDSSYEQYF.

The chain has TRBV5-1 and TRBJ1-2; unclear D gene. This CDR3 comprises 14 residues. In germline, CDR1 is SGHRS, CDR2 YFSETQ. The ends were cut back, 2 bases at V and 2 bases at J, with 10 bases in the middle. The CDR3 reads CASSFETPNYGYTF. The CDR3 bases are TGCGCCAGCAGCTTCGAAACACCGAACTATGGCTACACCTTC.

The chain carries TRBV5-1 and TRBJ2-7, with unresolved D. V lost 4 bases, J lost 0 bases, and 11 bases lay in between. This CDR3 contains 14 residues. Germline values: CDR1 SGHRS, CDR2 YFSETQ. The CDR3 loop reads CASSQVSGSYEQYF. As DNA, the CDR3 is TGCGCCAGCAGCCAAGTAAGTGGCTCCTACGAGCAGTACTTC.

The CDR3 sequence is CSVLDRGPGYTF. The CDR3 nucleotides read TGCAGCGTTCTGGACAGGGGGCCTGGCTACACCTTC. The genes are TRBV29-1 and TRBJ1-2; 11 positions match TRBD1. This CDR3 has 12 amino acids. V trimming: 5 bases; J trimming: 7 bases; junction bases outside the gene matches: 3. Looked up from germline, CDR1 is SQVTM and CDR2 is ANQGSEA.

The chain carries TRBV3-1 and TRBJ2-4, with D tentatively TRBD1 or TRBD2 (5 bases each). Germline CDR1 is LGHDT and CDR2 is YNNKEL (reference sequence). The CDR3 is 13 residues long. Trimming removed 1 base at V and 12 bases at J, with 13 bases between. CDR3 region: CASSQVEGRAQYF. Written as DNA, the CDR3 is TGTGCCAGCAGCCAAGTCGAGGGCAGGGCTCAGTACTTC.

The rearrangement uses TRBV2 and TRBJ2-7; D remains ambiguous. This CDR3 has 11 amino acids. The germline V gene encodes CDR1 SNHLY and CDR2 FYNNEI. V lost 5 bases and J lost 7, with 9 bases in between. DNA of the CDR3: TGTGCCAGCAGTCAGATTTGGGAGCAGTACTTC. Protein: CASSQIWEQYF.

This chain's CDR3 is CASSVAARAYEQYF. CDR3 nucleotides: TGTGCCAGCAGCGTAGCGGCCAGGGCGTACGAGCAGTACTTC. The chain links TRBV9 to TRBJ2-7; D may be TRBD1 (5 bases). This CDR3 contains 14 residues. The V end was cut by 0 bases, the J end by 4 bases, with 11 bases between. CDR1 and CDR2 from the germline V gene are SGDLS and YYNGEE.

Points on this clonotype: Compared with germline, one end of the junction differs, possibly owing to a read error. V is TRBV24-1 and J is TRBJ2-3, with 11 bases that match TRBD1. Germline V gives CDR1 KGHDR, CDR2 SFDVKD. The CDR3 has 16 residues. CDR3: CATSGRGQGGTDTEYF. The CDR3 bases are TGTGCCACCAGTGGTCGGGGACAGGGGGGCACAGATACGGAGTATTTT.

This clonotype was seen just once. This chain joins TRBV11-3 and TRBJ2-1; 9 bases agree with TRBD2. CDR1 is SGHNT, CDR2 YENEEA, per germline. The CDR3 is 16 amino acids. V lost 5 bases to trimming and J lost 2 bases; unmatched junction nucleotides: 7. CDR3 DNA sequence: TGTGCCAGCAGCCTTAATTTAGCGGGGGCCTACAATGAGCAGTTCTTC. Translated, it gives CASSLNLAGAYNEQFF.